Following are 22 T cell receptor beta chains from one sample sequenced in a study of identical twins. TCRdb redid the calling of the 5' RACE reads with MiXCR, one entry per CDR3 protein. The top ten clones hold about 1% of a sample with 400,000 to 500,000 distinct CDR3 sequences, roughly an eighth of them seen once. These records were also assigned to another study, of yellow fever vaccine responses in identical twins.

The sequencing sample was made of CD4+ T cells sorted from blood. The receptors derive from a woman aged 18-35 years in good health.

This clonotype was picked up a small number of times. The chain employs TRBV3-1 and TRBJ2-2; TRBD1 matches 7 bases. Looked up from germline, CDR1 is LGHDT and CDR2 is YNNKEL (reference sequence). The CDR3 runs to 15 residues. The V segment lost 4 bases and the J segment 7 bases; nucleotides outside the gene matches: 9. The CDR3 loop reads CASSPRDRDIGELFF. The CDR3 DNA is TGTGCCAGCAGCCCCCGGGACAGAGATATCGGGGAGCTGTTTTTT.

This clonotype was counted ten times or more. V is TRBV12-3 or TRBV12-4 and J is TRBJ2-1; 13 nucleotides align to TRBD2. The CDR3 is 15 amino acids. Trimming took 5 bases from V and 10 from J; bases not matched to a gene: 8. The CDR3 here is CASSTGLAGVREQFF. The CDR3 DNA sequence: TGTGCCAGCAGTACTGGACTAGCGGGAGTACGGGAGCAGTTCTTC.

This clonotype was picked up a small number of times. The chain joins TRBV5-1 to TRBJ1-6; unclear D gene. Germline assignment: CDR1 SGHRS and CDR2 YFSETQ. This CDR3 region has 15 residues. Trimming shortened V by 0 bases and J by 5 bases, and 9 bases separated the two germline ends. The CDR3 DNA reads as TGCGCCAGCAGCTTGGCCGCGGAAAATAATTCACCCCTCCACTTT. This codes for CASSLAAENNSPLHF.

The table lists this clonotype with many counts. The CDR3 here is CASSRLSGVLQETQYF. The CDR3 DNA reads TGTGCCAGCAGCCGCCTCTCAGGGGTCCTCCAAGAGACCCAGTACTTC. The rearrangement uses TRBV12-3 or TRBV12-4 and TRBJ2-5, with a weak D call TRBD1 (6 bases). CDR3 length: 16 amino acids. Trimming pared 6 bases from V and 1 base from J, leaving 18 bases between.

This clonotype has a handful of counts. The chain carries TRBV6-5 and TRBJ2-1; 8 bases are shared with TRBD2. This CDR3 spans 18 amino acids. Germline CDR1 reads MNHEY; CDR2 reads SVGAGI. Trimming cost V 0 bases and J 9 bases; bases outside gene matches: 16. This chain's CDR3 is CASSYSSSFRGGRAEQFF. The CDR3 region has the DNA TGTGCCAGCAGTTACTCGAGTTCTTTTCGGGGGGGCCGTGCTGAGCAGTTCTTC.

The CDR3 DNA is TGTGCCAGCAGCCCCTTGGGTGAGGGGATAGATCGGGATGAGCAGTTCTTC. Translated, it gives CASSPLGEGIDRDEQFF. This chain uses TRBV4-2 with TRBJ2-1, with D possibly being TRBD1 or TRBD2 (5 bases each). The CDR3 is 17 amino acids. Deletions cut 4 bases from V and 8 bases from J, with 24 bases between. Germline CDR1 and CDR2: LGHNA and YNFKEQ.

This clonotype was counted only a few times. The chain is built from TRBV10-3 and TRBJ2-3, with unresolved D. In germline, CDR1 is ENHRY, CDR2 SYGVKD. V lost 8 bases to trimming and J lost 6 bases, with 12 bases between them. The CDR3 is 12 residues long. Here the CDR3 reads CAILVNSDTQYF. The CDR3 nucleotides read TGTGCCATCTTGGTCAACTCGGATACGCAGTATTTT.

The chain employs TRBV11-2 and TRBJ2-4; 11 bases match TRBD1. This CDR3 has 16 residues. From germline, CDR1 is SGHAT and CDR2 FQNNGV. V dropped 5 bases and J dropped 6; count of bases not matched to a gene: 9. The CDR3 region has the DNA TGTGCCAGCAGCCTTGACGGGACAGGGGGTGCAAACATTCAGTACTTC. Translated: CASSLDGTGGANIQYF.

This clonotype came up many times. CDR3 residues: CASAAGKQFF. CDR3 nucleotides: TGTGCCAGCGCAGCCGGGAAGCAGTTCTTC. J is TRBJ2-1 and V is TRBV2; a possible D gene is TRBD2 (5 bases). Looked up from germline, CDR1 is SNHLY and CDR2 is FYNNEI. The ends were cut back, 8 bases at V and 11 bases at J, with 10 bases in the middle. The CDR3 consists of 10 residues.

The J gene is TRBJ2-1, the V gene TRBV5-6; 8 nucleotides agree with TRBD1. This CDR3 is built from 14 residues. The V gene end was trimmed by 1 base and the J gene end by 8 bases; junction bases not matched to a gene: 5. Germline lookup yields CDR1 SGHDT and CDR2 YYEEEE. The CDR3 loop is CASSLSGGFDEQFF. CDR3 sequence (DNA): TGTGCCAGCAGCTTGTCAGGGGGCTTCGATGAGCAGTTCTTC.

V usage is TRBV5-1 and J usage is TRBJ2-5; TRBD2 is a possible D gene (5 bases). The length of the CDR3 is 15 residues. V lost 2 bases to trimming and J lost 2 bases, with 13 bases between them. Germline-derived CDR1 and CDR2 are SGHRS and YFSETQ. CDR3 sequence reads: CASSFEGVRQETQYF. Written as DNA, the CDR3 is TGCGCCAGCAGCTTCGAGGGTGTTAGGCAAGAGACCCAGTACTTC.

CDR3 amino acids: CASSLRHLAGGPGDTQYF. DNA for the CDR3: TGTGCCAGCAGTTTACGACATCTAGCGGGAGGGCCCGGGGATACGCAGTATTTT. This chain connects TRBV27 to TRBJ2-3, with TRBD2 identical over 12 bases. After removal of 2 bases from V and 6 bases from J, the junction contained 12 bases not matched to a gene. Per the germline V gene, CDR1 is MNHEY and CDR2 is SMNVEV (reference sequence). CDR3 length: 18 residues.

V gene TRBV7-9 combines with J gene TRBJ2-5, with D possibly TRBD1 on 5 matching bases. V was pared by 4 bases and J by 2 bases, with 11 bases between. This CDR3 has 14 residues. Germline V gene data show CDR1 as SEHNR and CDR2 as FQNEAQ (reference sequence). In nucleotides, the CDR3 is TGTGCCAGCAGCTCCGGACACCTTCAAGAGACCCAGTACTTC. This encodes CASSSGHLQETQYF.

This sequence joins TRBV3-1 and TRBJ2-7; tentative D call: TRBD1 (5 bases). With 0 bases removed from V and 7 bases from J, the gap between germline ends came to 16 bases. The CDR3 sequence is 15 residues long. The germline gives CDR1 LGHDT, CDR2 YNNKEL (reference sequence). CDR3 nucleotide sequence: TGTGCCAGCAGCCAAGAATCGCGGTGGGGCGGAGAGCAGTACTTC. This translates into CASSQESRWGGEQYF.

There are a few counts of this clonotype. The V call is TRBV30, the J call TRBJ2-1; D gene uncertain. Germline lookup yields CDR1 GTSNPN and CDR2 SVGIG (reference sequence). Trimming took 6 bases from V and 4 from J, leaving 7 bases between them. The CDR3 loop spans 11 amino acids. The CDR3 sequence is CACPKYNEQFF. The CDR3 DNA is TGTGCCTGCCCGAAGTACAATGAGCAGTTCTTC.

This clonotype was picked up a small number of times. The chain is built from TRBV2 and TRBJ2-3; D is perhaps TRBD1 (6 bases). Germline CDR1 SNHLY, CDR2 FYNNEI. The CDR3 contains 16 residues. V lost 4 bases and J 1 base, leaving 15 bases between the germline ends. The DNA of the CDR3 is TGTGCCAGCAGTGGGGGGCTTGGCGGCCGCACAGATACGCAGTATTTT. Encoded protein: CASSGGLGGRTDTQYF. The entire variable domain, with the rest obtained from reference TRBV2 and TRBJ2-3, is as follows: EPEVTQTPSHQVTQMGQEVILRCVPISNHLYFYWYRQILGQKVEFLVSFYNNEISEKSEIFDDQFSVERPDGSNFTLKIRSTKLEDSAMYFCASSGGLGGRTDTQYFGPGTRLTVL.

The V gene is TRBV10-3, the J gene TRBJ2-3; D may be TRBD1 or TRBD2 (5 bases each). With 6 bases removed from V and 0 bases from J, the gap between germline ends came to 13 bases. Germline CDR1 is ENHRY and CDR2 is SYGVKD. The CDR3 runs 15 residues. The CDR3 loop reads CAIRLRDQSTDTQYF. CDR3 DNA: TGTGCCATCAGACTCCGGGACCAGAGCACAGATACGCAGTATTTT.

This clonotype has a count of ten or more. The rearrangement links TRBV12-3 or TRBV12-4 to TRBJ2-5; D call uncertain. The V gene lost 7 bases and the J gene lost 5 bases, with 8 bases spanning the gap. The CDR3 is 11 amino acids. The CDR3 loop reads CASTLGETQYF. The CDR3 DNA sequence: TGTGCCAGCACCTTGGGGGAGACCCAGTACTTC.

V gene TRBV27 combines with J gene TRBJ1-2; 7 bases are a match to TRBD1. This CDR3 spans 14 amino acids. The trim removed 3 bases at V and 3 bases at J, leaving 4 bases unmatched. Germline-derived CDR1 and CDR2 are MNHEY and SMNVEV (reference sequence). CDR3 nucleotides: TGTGCCAGCAGTTTCAGGGGGTTTTACTATGGCTACACCTTC. Translating it yields CASSFRGFYYGYTF.

This clonotype showed up just a few times. This sequence joins TRBV9 and TRBJ2-2; D is undetermined. CDR1 SGDLS and CDR2 YYNGEE come from the germline V gene. The V gene lost 1 base and the J gene lost 1 base, with 8 bases spanning the gap. The CDR3 sequence is 15 residues long. The CDR3 sequence is CASSVSSRNTGELFF. The CDR3 DNA reads TGTGCCAGCAGCGTATCGTCCCGGAACACCGGGGAGCTGTTTTTT. The full variable domain, its missing parts supplied by reference TRBV9 and TRBJ2-2, is DSGVTQTPKHLITATGQRVTLRCSPRSGDLSVYWYQQSLDQGLQFLIQYYNGEERAKGNILERFSAQQFPDLHSELNLSSLELGDSALYFCASSVSSRNTGELFFGEGSRLTVL.

The chain has TRBV27 and TRBJ2-1; 11 bases map to TRBD2. The V segment lost 6 bases and the J segment 5 bases; nucleotides outside the gene matches: 9. Germline CDR1 reads MNHEY; CDR2 reads SMNVEV (reference sequence). This CDR3 has 16 amino acids. The CDR3 nucleotides are TGTGCCAGCAGACGACCCGGGACTAGCGGAAACAATGAGCAGTTCTTC. Its translation is CASRRPGTSGNNEQFF.

The rearrangement joins TRBV2 to TRBJ1-1; 8 bases fit TRBD1. The CDR3 runs to 15 residues. With V trimmed by 3 bases and J by 1 base, 4 bases remained unmatched. The V gene's germline CDR1 is SNHLY and CDR2 FYNNEI. The CDR3 sequence is CASSDVGQGNTEAFF. In DNA form, the CDR3 reads TGTGCCAGCAGTGATGTAGGACAGGGGAACACTGAAGCTTTCTTT. Looking up the rest from reference TRBV2 and TRBJ1-1 gives the full variable domain: EPEVTQTPSHQVTQMGQEVILRCVPISNHLYFYWYRQILGQKVEFLVSFYNNEISEKSEIFDDQFSVERPDGSNFTLKIRSTKLEDSAMYFCASSDVGQGNTEAFFGQGTRLTVV.